This TCR beta chain was sequenced during a study of blood T cell repertoires in COVID-19. Looking at the study overall: Acute and convalescent COVID-19 samples came from the United States, Italy and Spain. Sources were T cells, B-cell-depleted T cells, or PBMCs; the material itself was cDNA or gDNA.

The CDR3 runs 15 residues. The germline V and J ends were trimmed by 2 bases and 0 bases, with 12 bases remaining between them. CDR1 and CDR2 from the germline V gene are SGDLS and YYNGEE. Profiling relied on immunoSEQ multiplex PCR, and the TCRdb table lists in-frame clones only, not all of them. The table records approximately 200,000 clones, 87% of them present only once. The chain combines TRBV9 with TRBJ2-7, with D perhaps TRBD2 (6 bases). Sequenced: peripheral blood. This TCR derives from a man aged 60 to 69 who had recovered from COVID-19. Written as DNA, the CDR3 is TGTGCCAGCAGCGTTTCGGCGGGGAGCTCCTACGAGCAGTACTTC. Protein product: CASSVSAGSSYEQYF.